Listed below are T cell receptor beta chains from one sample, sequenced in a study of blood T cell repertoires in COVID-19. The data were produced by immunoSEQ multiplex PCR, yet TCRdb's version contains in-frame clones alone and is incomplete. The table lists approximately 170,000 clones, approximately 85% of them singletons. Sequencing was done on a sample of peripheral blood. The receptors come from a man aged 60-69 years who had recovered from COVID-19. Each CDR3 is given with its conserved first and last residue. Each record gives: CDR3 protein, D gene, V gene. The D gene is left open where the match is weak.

CASSQLAEETQYF | . | TRBV7-2
CASRATGTGYEQYF | TRBD1 | TRBV6-5
CASSSPGWGPQHF | . | TRBV12-3/TRBV12-4
CASSSPPPGETQYF | . | TRBV11-3
CASSLGRGATDTQYF | . | TRBV5-1
CASSLVAGAREKLFF | . | TRBV5-1
CASSIDVEETQYF | . | TRBV19
CASSYVSGGANVLTF | . | TRBV6-5
CSVVNRVPNTEAFF | . | TRBV29-1
CASSGTMGGGTQYF | . | TRBV19
CASSLSAGSYNEQFF | . | TRBV28
CASSGPKRIGGGSYEQYF | TRBD2 | TRBV27
CASRGVNTEAFF | . | TRBV6-5
CASSQPGGGNYGYTF | . | TRBV3-1/TRBV3-2
CASSYGLDEQFF | . | TRBV6-5
CASSKEEVRWSGANVLTF | . | TRBV7-2
CASSQDRIRARVDWQETQYF | . | TRBV14